The 3 T cell receptor beta chains reported below all come from one sample, sequenced in a study of tumor and adjacent non-tumor tissue in lung cancer (dated by TCRdb to between 2017 and 2018). The method behind the library was multiplex PCR. TCRdb names Illumina HiSeq 2500 as the instrument used. TCRbeta libraries were constructed through three rounds of nested PCR with primers (Table S4) according to protocols adapted from ARM-PCR. The public reads were reprocessed in TCRdb via fastp at Q25 and MiXCR, keeping in-frame beta chains. Rows are unified per CDR3 protein, each entry keeping the most common DNA and genes. The table for this sample lists roughly 200,000 distinct CDR3 sequences; approximately 74% of them were counted only once. Of the sample, 25% falls within the top ten clones. Bulk unsorted tissue served as the source for RNA extraction, and RNA quality was assessed using a NanoDrop ND-1000 and an Agilent 2100.

What was sequenced was lung tumor tissue. The receptors come from a man aged 55 to 70 with non-small cell lung cancer.

V and J are TRBV20-1 and TRBJ2-4, with TRBD1 as a possible D gene (5 bases). Trimming stripped 3 bases from V and 2 bases from J, with 11 bases between. Germline V gives CDR1 DFQATT, CDR2 SNEGSKA (reference sequence). The CDR3 is 14 amino acids. As DNA, the CDR3 is TGCAGTGCTAGCAGGGCTGCTTCCAAAAACATTCAGTACTTC. Translating gives CSASRAASKNIQYF.

Notes on this clonotype: Since a much larger clone is just one base distant, this may be a read error. The CDR3 region has the DNA TGCAGCCTTGACGCCGGACCCTCCTACGAGCAGTACTTC. Protein sequence: CSLDAGPSYEQYF. The chain recombines TRBV29-1 with TRBJ2-7; no definite D call. Germline CDR1 reads SQVTM; CDR2 reads ANQGSEA. The CDR3 sequence is 13 residues long.

On this clonotype: Sequence at one end of the junction differs from germline and may be a read error. CDR3 DNA sequence: TGTGCCAACAGCCAAGATGAATGGGCAGCTTATGGCTATACCTTC. Amino acid sequence: CANSQDEWAAYGYTF. This chain links TRBV4-2 with TRBJ1-2; D is undetermined. Germline assignment: CDR1 LGHNA and CDR2 YNFKEQ. The length of the CDR3 is 15 residues.